This is a list of T cell receptor beta chains from one sample in a study of T-cell memory formation after mild COVID-19. Each CDR3 protein is one row after TCRdb ran MiXCR on the 5' RACE reads. The sample consists of 430,000 or so distinct CDR3 sequences, about 23% of them appearing once. The sample taken for sequencing was PBMCs or a T cell subset sorted from them (not recorded which). Every receptor here comes from an adult woman who had mild COVID-19 (a few samples of this study predate the infection). Cell type and time point are not known. The CDR3 runs from the conserved cysteine through the conserved F or W. A D gene is named only where the DNA matches it firmly. Part of the rows lack a size; the others show once, few, many or a class for expanded clones.

CDR3 protein: CASKPGWGYEQYF
CDR3 DNA: TGTGCCAGCAAACCAGGATGGGGATACGAGCAGTACTTC
D gene: NA
V gene: TRBV6-2/TRBV6-3
J gene: TRBJ2-7
clone size: few

CDR3 protein: CSVGLDTGELFF
CDR3 DNA: TGCAGCGTTGGGTTAGACACCGGGGAGCTGTTTTTT
D gene: NA
V gene: TRBV29-1
J gene: TRBJ2-2
clone size: few

CDR3 protein: CASSGGTSGRDTQYF
CDR3 DNA: TGTGCCAGCAGCGGGGGGACTAGCGGGAGAGATACGCAGTATTTT
D gene: TRBD2
V gene: TRBV7-3
J gene: TRBJ2-3
clone size: few

CDR3 protein: CSVDLPGQGAYEQFF
CDR3 DNA: TGCAGCGTTGATCTTCCGGGACAGGGGGCATATGAGCAGTTCTTC
D gene: TRBD1
V gene: TRBV29-1
J gene: TRBJ2-1
clone size: NA

CDR3 protein: CASSYGRQVNTEAFF
CDR3 DNA: TGTGCCAGCAGTTACGGGCGGCAGGTGAACACTGAAGCTTTCTTT
D gene: NA
V gene: TRBV6-5
J gene: TRBJ1-1
clone size: NA

CDR3 protein: CSAREERDYEQYF
CDR3 DNA: TGCAGTGCTAGAGAGGAGCGGGACTACGAGCAGTACTTC
D gene: TRBD2
V gene: TRBV20-1
J gene: TRBJ2-7
clone size: many

CDR3 protein: CASSPSGGQGETQYF
CDR3 DNA: TGTGCCAGCTCACCGTCAGGGGGCCAAGGGGAGACCCAGTACTTC
D gene: TRBD1
V gene: TRBV18
J gene: TRBJ2-5
clone size: NA

CDR3 protein: CASSLGRTFRAQYF
CDR3 DNA: TGTGCCAGCAGCTTAGGCCGGACGTTTCGGGCCCAGTACTTC
D gene: NA
V gene: TRBV5-6
J gene: TRBJ2-5
clone size: NA

CDR3 protein: CASSLGEVTEAFF
CDR3 DNA: TGCGCCAGCAGCTTGGGTGAGGTTACTGAAGCTTTCTTT
D gene: NA
V gene: TRBV5-1
J gene: TRBJ1-1
clone size: few

CDR3 protein: CASSLRWTGSTDTQYF
CDR3 DNA: TGTGCCAGCAGCTTGCGGTGGACTGGCAGCACAGATACGCAGTATTTT
D gene: NA
V gene: TRBV11-2
J gene: TRBJ2-3
clone size: NA

CDR3 protein: CASSQDPGLQETQYF
CDR3 DNA: TGTGCCAGCAGCCAAGATCCGGGACTACAAGAGACCCAGTACTTC
D gene: TRBD2
V gene: TRBV4-2
J gene: TRBJ2-5
clone size: NA

CDR3 protein: CASAEGGSAPGELFF
CDR3 DNA: TGTGCCAGCGCCGAGGGCGGGAGTGCCCCCGGGGAGCTGTTTTTT
D gene: TRBD2
V gene: TRBV9
J gene: TRBJ2-2
clone size: NA

CDR3 protein: CASSEDGVPSDEQFF
CDR3 DNA: TGTGCCAGCAGTGAAGACGGTGTCCCTTCGGATGAGCAGTTCTTC
D gene: NA
V gene: TRBV6-1
J gene: TRBJ2-1
clone size: once

CDR3 protein: CASSLTLALAEQETQYF
CDR3 DNA: TGTGCCAGCAGCTTAACGCTGGCACTAGCGGAGCAAGAGACCCAGTACTTC
D gene: TRBD2
V gene: TRBV7-3
J gene: TRBJ2-5
clone size: few

CDR3 protein: CASSSGLNSPLHF
CDR3 DNA: TGTGCCAGCAGCTCAGGACTTAATTCACCCCTCCACTTT
D gene: NA
V gene: TRBV7-3
J gene: TRBJ1-6
clone size: NA

CDR3 protein: CASSLFGGADTGELFF
CDR3 DNA: TGCGCCAGCAGCTTATTCGGCGGGGCTGACACCGGGGAGCTGTTTTTT
D gene: NA
V gene: TRBV5-1
J gene: TRBJ2-2
clone size: few

CDR3 protein: CASSLGPPTSGGPYEQYF
CDR3 DNA: TGTGCCAGCAGCTTAGGCCCCCCGACTAGCGGGGGCCCGTACGAGCAGTACTTC
D gene: TRBD2
V gene: TRBV7-6
J gene: TRBJ2-7
clone size: NA

CDR3 protein: CSARQRGGWETQYF
CDR3 DNA: TGCAGTGCTAGACAGCGGGGGGGTTGGGAGACCCAGTACTTC
D gene: TRBD2
V gene: TRBV20-1
J gene: TRBJ2-5
clone size: few

CDR3 protein: CASSRDSGPYEQYF
CDR3 DNA: TGCGCCAGCAGCCGCGATAGCGGACCCTACGAGCAGTACTTC
D gene: NA
V gene: TRBV4-3
J gene: TRBJ2-7
clone size: few

CDR3 protein: CASSPLDRQRGEQYF
CDR3 DNA: TGTGCCAGCTCACCACTAGACAGGCAGCGAGGCGAGCAGTACTTC
D gene: NA
V gene: TRBV18
J gene: TRBJ2-7
clone size: NA

CDR3 protein: CASSLLTRVGTDTQYF
CDR3 DNA: TGCGCCAGCAGCTTGCTTACCAGGGTCGGCACAGATACGCAGTATTTT
D gene: NA
V gene: TRBV5-1
J gene: TRBJ2-3
clone size: many

CDR3 protein: CASRTGTGGGEQYF
CDR3 DNA: TGTGCCAGCAGGACCGGGACAGGGGGTGGCGAGCAGTACTTC
D gene: TRBD1
V gene: TRBV12-3/TRBV12-4
J gene: TRBJ2-7
clone size: NA

CDR3 protein: CASSFKEQYTEAFF
CDR3 DNA: TGTGCCAGCAGCTTCAAGGAACAGTACACTGAAGCTTTCTTT
D gene: NA
V gene: TRBV7-6
J gene: TRBJ1-1
clone size: few

CDR3 protein: CASSSRGVGDTQYF
CDR3 DNA: TGTGCCAGCAGCTCCAGGGGGGTTGGAGATACGCAGTATTTT
D gene: NA
V gene: TRBV7-9
J gene: TRBJ2-3
clone size: few

CDR3 protein: CAYRGYSSYEQYF
CDR3 DNA: TGTGCCTACAGGGGATACAGCTCCTACGAGCAGTACTTC
D gene: TRBD1
V gene: TRBV2
J gene: TRBJ2-7
clone size: NA

CDR3 protein: CAISDLTGINYGYTF
CDR3 DNA: TGTGCCATCAGTGACCTGACAGGGATTAACTATGGCTACACCTTC
D gene: TRBD1
V gene: TRBV10-3
J gene: TRBJ1-2
clone size: NA

CDR3 protein: CATSIGLAGSEQFF
CDR3 DNA: TGTGCCACCAGTATCGGACTAGCGGGGTCTGAGCAGTTCTTC
D gene: TRBD2
V gene: TRBV24-1
J gene: TRBJ2-1
clone size: NA

CDR3 protein: CASSPTRATYNEQFF
CDR3 DNA: TGTGCCAGCAGCCCGACTAGGGCAACTTACAATGAGCAGTTCTTC
D gene: NA
V gene: TRBV7-2
J gene: TRBJ2-1
clone size: NA

CDR3 protein: CSARPQGSWNTEAFF
CDR3 DNA: TGCAGTGCTAGACCACAGGGGAGTTGGAACACTGAAGCTTTCTTT
D gene: TRBD1
V gene: TRBV20-1
J gene: TRBJ1-1
clone size: many

CDR3 protein: CASSQEPWLYGGSYEQYF
CDR3 DNA: TGCGCCAGCAGCCAAGAGCCCTGGTTGTATGGGGGGAGCTACGAGCAGTACTTC
D gene: NA
V gene: TRBV4-1
J gene: TRBJ2-7
clone size: NA

CDR3 protein: CSARDRRGLMQYF
CDR3 DNA: TGCAGTGCTAGAGATCGCAGGGGGCTTATGCAGTACTTC
D gene: TRBD1
V gene: TRBV20-1
J gene: TRBJ2-7
clone size: few

CDR3 protein: CASSQLAGYEQYF
CDR3 DNA: TGTGCCAGCAGCCAGCTAGCGGGATACGAGCAGTACTTC
D gene: TRBD2
V gene: TRBV7-2
J gene: TRBJ2-7
clone size: NA

CDR3 protein: CASSPRTGDTGELFF
CDR3 DNA: TGTGCCAGCAGCCCCCGGACAGGGGACACCGGGGAGCTGTTTTTT
D gene: TRBD1
V gene: TRBV3-1
J gene: TRBJ2-2
clone size: medium-sized

CDR3 protein: CASSNGRLENTIYF
CDR3 DNA: TGTGCCAGCAGTAACGGACGTCTCGAGAACACCATATATTTT
D gene: NA
V gene: TRBV6-2/TRBV6-3
J gene: TRBJ1-3
clone size: NA

CDR3 protein: CAWSRFRSAGNHSYEQYF
CDR3 DNA: TGTGCCTGGAGTAGATTCCGGTCCGCGGGGAACCACTCCTACGAGCAGTACTTC
D gene: NA
V gene: TRBV30
J gene: TRBJ2-7
clone size: NA

CDR3 protein: CASSLGQDNSPLHF
CDR3 DNA: TGTGCCAGCTCACTCGGACAGGATAATTCACCCCTCCACTTT
D gene: TRBD1
V gene: TRBV5-1
J gene: TRBJ1-6
clone size: many